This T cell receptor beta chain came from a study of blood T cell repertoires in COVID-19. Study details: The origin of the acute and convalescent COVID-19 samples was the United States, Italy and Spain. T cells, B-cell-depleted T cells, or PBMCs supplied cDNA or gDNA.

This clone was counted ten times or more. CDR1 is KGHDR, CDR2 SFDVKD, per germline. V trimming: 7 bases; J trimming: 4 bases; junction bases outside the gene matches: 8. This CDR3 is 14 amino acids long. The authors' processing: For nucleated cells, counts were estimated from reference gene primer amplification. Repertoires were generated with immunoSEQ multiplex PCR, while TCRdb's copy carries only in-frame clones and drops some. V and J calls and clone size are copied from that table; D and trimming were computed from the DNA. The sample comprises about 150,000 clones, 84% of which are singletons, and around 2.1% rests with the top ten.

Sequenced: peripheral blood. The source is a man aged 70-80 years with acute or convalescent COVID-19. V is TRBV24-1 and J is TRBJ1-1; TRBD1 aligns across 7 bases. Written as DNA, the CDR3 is TGTGCCACCAGAGGGACAGCCGGGGCCACTGAAGCTTTCTTT. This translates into CATRGTAGATEAFF.